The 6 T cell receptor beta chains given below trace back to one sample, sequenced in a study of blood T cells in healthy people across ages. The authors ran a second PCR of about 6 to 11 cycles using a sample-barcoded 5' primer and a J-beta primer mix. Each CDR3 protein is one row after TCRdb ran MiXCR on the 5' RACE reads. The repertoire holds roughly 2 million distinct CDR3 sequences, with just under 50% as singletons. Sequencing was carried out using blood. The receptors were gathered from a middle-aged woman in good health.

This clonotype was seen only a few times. CDR3 loop: CSARPLRGKKNIQYF. For the CDR3, the DNA is TGCAGTGCTAGACCCTTGAGGGGGAAGAAAAACATTCAGTACTTC. This chain links TRBV20-1 with TRBJ2-4; D is perhaps TRBD1 (6 bases). There are 15 residues in the CDR3. Germline V CDR1 and CDR2: DFQATT, SNEGSKA (reference sequence). Trimming removed 2 bases at V and 4 bases at J, with 15 bases between.

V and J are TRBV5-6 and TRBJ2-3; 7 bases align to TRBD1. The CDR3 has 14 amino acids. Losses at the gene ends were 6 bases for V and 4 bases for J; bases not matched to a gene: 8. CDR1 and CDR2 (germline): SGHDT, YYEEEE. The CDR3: CASTSDREADTQYF. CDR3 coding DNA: TGTGCCAGCACCTCCGACAGGGAAGCAGATACGCAGTATTTT.

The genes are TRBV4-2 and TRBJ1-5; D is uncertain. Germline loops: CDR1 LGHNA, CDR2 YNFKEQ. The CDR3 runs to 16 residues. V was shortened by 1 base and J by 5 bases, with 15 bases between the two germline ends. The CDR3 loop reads CASSQASASEDQPQHF. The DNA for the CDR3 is TGTGCCAGCAGCCAAGCGTCGGCCAGCGAGGATCAGCCCCAGCATTTT.

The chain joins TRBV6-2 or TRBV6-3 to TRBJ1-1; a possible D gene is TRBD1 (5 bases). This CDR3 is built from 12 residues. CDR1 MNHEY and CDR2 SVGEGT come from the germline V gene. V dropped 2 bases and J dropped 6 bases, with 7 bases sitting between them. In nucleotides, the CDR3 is TGTGCCAGCAGTTACGCGGGGGCTGAAGCTTTCTTT. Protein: CASSYAGAEAFF.

As DNA, the CDR3 is TGTGCCAGCACACCGGGACAGCAGACTCAAAGCATTCAGTACTTC. It yields the protein CASTPGQQTQSIQYF. The rearrangement joins TRBV12-3 or TRBV12-4 to TRBJ2-7, with 7 bases matching TRBD1. The J call could be wrong; TRBJ2-4 is a better fit for the DNA end. The CDR3 is 15 amino acids.

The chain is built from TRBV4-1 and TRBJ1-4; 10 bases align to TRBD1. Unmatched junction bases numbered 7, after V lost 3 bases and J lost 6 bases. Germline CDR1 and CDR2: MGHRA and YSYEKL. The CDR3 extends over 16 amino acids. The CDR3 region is CASSQEGQGGDEKLFF. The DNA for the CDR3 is TGCGCCAGCAGCCAGGAAGGACAGGGGGGGGATGAAAAACTGTTTTTT.